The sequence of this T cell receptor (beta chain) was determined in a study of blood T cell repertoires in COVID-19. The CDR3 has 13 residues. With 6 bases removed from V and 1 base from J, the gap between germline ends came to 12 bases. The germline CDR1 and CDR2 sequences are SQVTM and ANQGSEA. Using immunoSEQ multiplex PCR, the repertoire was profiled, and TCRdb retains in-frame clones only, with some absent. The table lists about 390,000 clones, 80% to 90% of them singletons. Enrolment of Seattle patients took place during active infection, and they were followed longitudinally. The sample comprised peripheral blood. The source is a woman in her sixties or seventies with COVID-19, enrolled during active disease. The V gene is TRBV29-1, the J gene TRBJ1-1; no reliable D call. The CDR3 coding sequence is TGCAGCGTCACGACTTGGCCGAACACTGAAGCTTTCTTT. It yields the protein CSVTTWPNTEAFF.